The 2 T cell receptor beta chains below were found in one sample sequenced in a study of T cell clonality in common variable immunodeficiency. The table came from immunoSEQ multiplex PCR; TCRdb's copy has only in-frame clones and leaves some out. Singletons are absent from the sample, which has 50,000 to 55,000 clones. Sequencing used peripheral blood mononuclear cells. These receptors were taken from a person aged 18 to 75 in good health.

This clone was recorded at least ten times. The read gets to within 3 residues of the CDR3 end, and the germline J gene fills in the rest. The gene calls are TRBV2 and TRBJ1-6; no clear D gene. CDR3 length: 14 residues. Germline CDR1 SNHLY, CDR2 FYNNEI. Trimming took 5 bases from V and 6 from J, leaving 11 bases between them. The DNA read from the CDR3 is TGTGCCAGCAGTCCACCGGGGATTAATTCACCC. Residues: CASSPPGINSP. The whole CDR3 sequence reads CASSPPGINSPLHF.

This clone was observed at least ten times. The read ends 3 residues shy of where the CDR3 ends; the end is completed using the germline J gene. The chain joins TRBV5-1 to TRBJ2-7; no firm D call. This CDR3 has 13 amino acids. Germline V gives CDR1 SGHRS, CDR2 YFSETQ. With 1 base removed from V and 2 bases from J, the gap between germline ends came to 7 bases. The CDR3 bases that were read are TGCGCCAGCAGCTTGACAGAAACCTACGAG. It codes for CASSLTETYE. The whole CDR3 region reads CASSLTETYEQYF.